The text below deals with one T cell receptor beta chain. The protocol was immunoSEQ multiplex PCR, while the TCRdb copy is restricted to in-frame clones and leaves out a portion. The profile covers some 11,000 clones, with approximately 85% appearing a single time and less than 3.5% taken by the ten largest. This record comes from a study of immune evolution from preneoplasia to lung adenocarcinoma. About the research overall: HLA loss of heterozygosity: roughly 7.5% AIS, over 12% MIA, about 35% ADC, none AAH.

Germline V gives CDR1 MDHEN, CDR2 SYDVKM. The V segment lost 4 bases and the J segment 7 bases; nucleotides outside the gene matches: 15. This CDR3 has 17 amino acids. This chain joins TRBV28 and TRBJ2-1; 8 bases map to TRBD2. Sequencing was carried out using FFPE minimally invasive lung adenocarcinoma tissue. This clonotype was sampled from a person aged 65 to 85 with lung adenocarcinoma. CDR3 loop: CASSSLLRGGRTNEQFF. The CDR3 DNA is TGTGCCAGCAGTTCCCTCTTGAGGGGCGGGAGGACGAATGAGCAGTTCTTC.